This T cell receptor (beta chain) comes out of a study of blood T cells in healthy people across ages. This CDR3 spans 14 amino acids. Germline-derived CDR1 and CDR2 are DFQATT and SNEGSKA (reference sequence). Trimming pared 3 bases from V and 8 bases from J, leaving 19 bases between. For the second PCR, which ran for roughly 7 to 11 cycles, a sample-barcoded 5' primer and a J-beta primer mix were used. TCRdb reprocessed the 5' RACE reads with MiXCR, giving one entry per CDR3 protein. In the table there are about 1.6 million distinct CDR3 sequences, around 36% of which are singletons. This TCR derives from a young woman in good health. The chain joins TRBV20-1 to TRBJ1-2; D is undetermined. The specimen was blood. The CDR3, as DNA: TGCAGTGCTAGGCCGGGCTCAAGAACTGGCGGCTACACCTTC. This codes for CSARPGSRTGGYTF.